Shown below are 16 T cell receptor beta chains from a single sample sequenced in a study of shared clonotypes between healthy human individuals (dated by TCRdb to 2018 to 2021). Library preparation employed the immunoSEQ multiplex PCR assay. As stored in TCRdb, this immuneACCESS dataset retains in-frame rearrangements with V and J assigned. A fraction of the clones does not appear; measured against another copy, unresolved V genes explain less than half of the discrepancy, and the remainder lacks a known reason. The sample records about 2.3 million clones, under 95% of which are singletons. Around 0.35% of the sample is in the top ten clones. Source material: naive CD4+ T cells from PBMCs. This specimen's cell subset or site label, per the study, means: CD45RA+ positively selected. The origin of the receptors is a man between 18 and 35 years old in good health. Some clones in this sample may be carry-over from other donors' samples.

The chain links TRBV11-2 to TRBJ2-5, with 8 bases matching TRBD2. V was pared by 1 base and J by 5 bases, with 9 bases of the junction left unmatched. Germline assignment: CDR1 SGHAT and CDR2 FQNNGV. The CDR3 extends over 16 amino acids. The CDR3 spells CASSLGLASTGETQYF. CDR3 sequence (DNA): TGTGCCAGCAGCTTAGGACTAGCGAGCACTGGGGAGACCCAGTACTTC.

V and J are TRBV5-1 and TRBJ2-1; D gene unclear. With 3 bases removed from V and 6 bases from J, the gap between germline ends came to 10 bases. From germline, CDR1 is SGHRS and CDR2 YFSETQ. This CDR3 spans 13 amino acids. CDR3 in DNA: TGCGCCAGCAGCTCCTATGGTGGCAATGAGCAGTTCTTC. This codes for CASSSYGGNEQFF.

The V call is TRBV5-1, the J call TRBJ1-1, with TRBD1 identical over 8 bases. This CDR3 has 12 residues. Germline values: CDR1 SGHRS, CDR2 YFSETQ. The V gene end was trimmed by 3 bases and the J gene end by 10 bases; junction bases not matched to a gene: 5. This CDR3 is CASSYQGAPAFF. The CDR3 DNA reads TGCGCCAGCAGCTACCAGGGGGCTCCAGCTTTCTTT.

The genes are TRBV7-3 and TRBJ2-3; D ambiguous. Deletions cut 5 bases from V and 1 base from J, with 7 bases between. This CDR3 comprises 13 residues. Per germline, CDR1 SGHTA and CDR2 FQGTGA. The CDR3 protein is CASSQTGTDTQYF. Here the CDR3 DNA reads TGTGCCAGCAGCCAGACGGGCACAGATACGCAGTATTTT.

V is TRBV5-1 and J is TRBJ2-3, with D uncertain. CDR3 length: 13 residues. Deletions cut 4 bases from V and 6 bases from J, with 12 bases between. The germline V gene has CDR1 SGHRS and CDR2 YFSETQ. The CDR3 nucleotides are TGCGCCAGCAGCCCAACCAACGCTGATACGCAGTATTTT. Encoded protein: CASSPTNADTQYF.

This chain joins TRBV4-2 and TRBJ1-2, with a weak D call TRBD1 (6 bases). V was pared by 3 bases and J by 4 bases, with 15 bases between. Per the germline V gene, CDR1 is LGHNA and CDR2 is YNFKEQ. CDR3 size: 15 residues. The CDR3 DNA is TGTGCCAGCAGCCATACAGGGTCATCCTCCTATGGCTACACCTTC. This sequence encodes CASSHTGSSSYGYTF.

This rearrangement joins TRBV27 to TRBJ2-7; either TRBD1 or TRBD2 may fit D (6 bases each). The CDR3 extends over 14 amino acids. Deletions cut 6 bases from V and 0 bases from J, with 12 bases between. The germline gives CDR1 MNHEY, CDR2 SMNVEV (reference sequence). This CDR3 reads CASRGGGSSYEQYF. DNA of the CDR3: TGTGCCAGCAGGGGGGGCGGTAGCTCCTACGAGCAGTACTTC.

The chain uses TRBV29-1 and TRBJ2-3, with D tentatively TRBD1 or TRBD2 (5 bases each). The CDR3 sequence is 13 residues long. The V end lost 4 bases, the J end lost 6 bases, and 14 bases lay between the germline ends. Germline V gene sequence: CDR1 SQVTM, CDR2 ANQGSEA. CDR3 bases: TGCAGCGTTGTATGGGGGTCTCCGGATACGCAGTATTTT. Translation gives CSVVWGSPDTQYF.

The sample holds one count of this clone. The rearrangement links TRBV11-2 to TRBJ1-2; D may be TRBD1 (5 bases). Germline V gives CDR1 SGHAT, CDR2 FQNNGV. V was pared by 8 bases and J by 3 bases, with 22 bases between. The CDR3 extends over 16 amino acids. The CDR3 is CASVEYSGGSYYGYTF. CDR3 DNA sequence: TGTGCCAGCGTCGAATACTCGGGGGGTAGTTACTATGGCTACACCTTC.

The chain has TRBV9 and TRBJ2-1; 7 bases are shared with TRBD1. V lost 4 bases to trimming and J lost 4 bases; unmatched junction nucleotides: 8. The CDR3 length is 15 residues. Germline values: CDR1 SGDLS, CDR2 YYNGEE. For the CDR3, the DNA is TGTGCCAGCAGCTCGCGACAGGGACATTACAATGAGCAGTTCTTC. This encodes CASSSRQGHYNEQFF.

V is TRBV7-2 and J is TRBJ2-1; TRBD1 matches at 11 bases. The CDR3 is 18 residues long. Germline loops: CDR1 SGHTA, CDR2 FQGNSA. The J segment lost 3 bases and the V segment lost 5 bases, leaving 12 bases of the junction unmatched. DNA of the CDR3: TGTGCCAGCAGCACCCCCGGGACAGGGGGGCCCAACTACAATGAGCAGTTCTTC. Its translation: CASSTPGTGGPNYNEQFF.

In regard to this clone: The sample holds other DNA sequences that translate to the same CDR3. The chain has TRBV19 and TRBJ1-5; D is uncertain. Per the germline V gene, CDR1 is LNHDA and CDR2 is SQIVND (reference sequence). V lost 5 bases and J 4 bases, leaving 12 bases between the germline ends. The CDR3 spans 14 residues. The CDR3 region has the DNA TGTGCCAGTAGTCTCCGGGATTCGAATCAGCCCCAGCATTTT. Residues: CASSLRDSNQPQHF.

This chain links TRBV6-6 with TRBJ2-2; either TRBD1 or TRBD2 may supply D (7 bases each). Germline V gene lookup returns CDR1 MNHNY and CDR2 SVGAGI (reference sequence). Trimming left V 6 bases short and J 5 bases short, with 16 bases between. CDR3 size: 15 residues. DNA of the CDR3: TGTGCCAGCAGCCTCCAGCAGGGGGGGACCGGGGAGCTGTTTTTT. It yields the protein CASSLQQGGTGELFF.

V usage is TRBV6-5 and J usage is TRBJ2-7; 9 bases fit TRBD1. CDR1 MNHEY and CDR2 SVGAGI come from the germline V gene. The CDR3 spans 15 residues. J lost 3 bases, V lost 6 bases, and 9 bases had no gene match. The CDR3 bases are TGTGCCAGCAGGGCCACGGGACAGGGTATCTACGAGCAGTACTTC. Translated, it gives CASRATGQGIYEQYF.

Only a few counts were recorded for this clone. The V and J genes are TRBV29-1 and TRBJ1-5, with a possible D match to TRBD1 (5 bases). This CDR3 spans 12 amino acids. The V end lost 4 bases, the J end lost 8 bases, and 12 bases lay between the germline ends. Germline-derived CDR1 and CDR2 are SQVTM and ANQGSEA. The CDR3 DNA follows: TGCAGCGTTGCTCAGGGTACGGAGCCCCAGCATTTT. Its protein product is CSVAQGTEPQHF.

As regards this clone: The sample holds other DNA sequences that translate to the same CDR3. The V and J genes are TRBV28 and TRBJ2-7; TRBD1 might be the D (6 bases). Trimming removed 2 bases at V and 3 bases at J, with 14 bases between. The CDR3 consists of 15 residues. Germline CDR1 is MDHEN and CDR2 is SYDVKM. CDR3 DNA: TGTGCCAGCAGTTTAGGCGCTGGGGGCGTCTACGAGCAGTACTTC. It yields the protein CASSLGAGGVYEQYF.